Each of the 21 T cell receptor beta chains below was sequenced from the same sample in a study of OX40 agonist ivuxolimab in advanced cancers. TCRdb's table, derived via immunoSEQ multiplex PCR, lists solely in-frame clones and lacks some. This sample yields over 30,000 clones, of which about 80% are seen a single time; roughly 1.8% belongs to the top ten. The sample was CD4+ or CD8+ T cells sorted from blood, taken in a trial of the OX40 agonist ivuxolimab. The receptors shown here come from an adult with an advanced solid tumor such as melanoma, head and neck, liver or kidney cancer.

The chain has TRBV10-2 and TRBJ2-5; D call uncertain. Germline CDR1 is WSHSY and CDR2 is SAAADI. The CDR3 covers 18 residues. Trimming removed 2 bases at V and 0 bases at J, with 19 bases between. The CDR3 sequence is CASSEAVHGRLYQETQYF. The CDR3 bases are TGCGCCAGCAGTGAGGCCGTGCATGGGCGCCTGTACCAAGAGACCCAGTACTTC.

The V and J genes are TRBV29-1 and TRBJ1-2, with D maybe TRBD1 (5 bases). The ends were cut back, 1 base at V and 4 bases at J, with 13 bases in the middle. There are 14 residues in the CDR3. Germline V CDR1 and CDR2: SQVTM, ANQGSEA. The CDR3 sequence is CSVEGAGIGYGYTF. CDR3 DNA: TGCAGCGTTGAAGGGGCAGGGATTGGCTATGGCTACACCTTC. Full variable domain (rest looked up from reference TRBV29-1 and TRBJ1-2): SAVISQKPSRDICQRGTSLTIQCQVDSQVTMMFWYRQQPGQSLTLIATANQGSEATYESGFVIDKFPISRPNLTFSTLTVSNMSPEDSSIYLCSVEGAGIGYGYTFGSGTRLTVV.

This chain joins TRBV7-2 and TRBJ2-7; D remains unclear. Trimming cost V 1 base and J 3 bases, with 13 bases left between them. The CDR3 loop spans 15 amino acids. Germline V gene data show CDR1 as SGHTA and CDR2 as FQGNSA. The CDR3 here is CASSLVRAQGYEQYF. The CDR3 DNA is TGTGCCAGCAGCTTAGTACGGGCCCAAGGCTACGAGCAGTACTTC.

The CDR3 here is CASTRSGQFNEKLFF. In DNA, the CDR3 is TGTGCCAGCACTAGAAGTGGGCAGTTTAATGAAAAACTGTTTTTT. V gene TRBV5-5 combines with J gene TRBJ1-4, with no clear D. This CDR3 has 15 amino acids. Trimming pared 6 bases from V and 4 bases from J, leaving 16 bases between. Germline-derived CDR1 and CDR2 are SGHKS and YYEKEE (reference sequence).

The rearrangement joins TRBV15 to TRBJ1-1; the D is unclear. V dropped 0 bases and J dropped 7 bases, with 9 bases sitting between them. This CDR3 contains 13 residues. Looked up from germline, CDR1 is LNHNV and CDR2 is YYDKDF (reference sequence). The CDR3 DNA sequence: TGTGCCACCAGCAGAGATTATCTGGGTGAAGCTTTCTTT. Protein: CATSRDYLGEAFF.

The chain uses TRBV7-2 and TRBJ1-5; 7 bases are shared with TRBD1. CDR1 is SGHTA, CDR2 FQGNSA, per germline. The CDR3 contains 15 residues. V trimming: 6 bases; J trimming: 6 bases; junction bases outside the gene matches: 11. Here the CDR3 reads CASSLHGTVGQPQHF. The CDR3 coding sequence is TGTGCCAGCAGTCTACACGGGACAGTCGGTCAGCCCCAGCATTTT.

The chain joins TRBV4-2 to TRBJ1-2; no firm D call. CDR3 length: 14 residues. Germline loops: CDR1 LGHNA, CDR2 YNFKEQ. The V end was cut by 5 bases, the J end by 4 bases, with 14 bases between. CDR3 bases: TGTGCCAGCAGCTTGTCCAGCCAGCCCTATGGCTACACCTTC. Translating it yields CASSLSSQPYGYTF.

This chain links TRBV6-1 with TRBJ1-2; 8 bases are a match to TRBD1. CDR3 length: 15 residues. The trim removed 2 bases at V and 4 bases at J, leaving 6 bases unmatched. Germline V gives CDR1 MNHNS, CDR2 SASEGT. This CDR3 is CASSEYFGQGYGYTF. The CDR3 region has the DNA TGTGCCAGCAGTGAATATTTCGGACAGGGCTATGGCTACACCTTC.

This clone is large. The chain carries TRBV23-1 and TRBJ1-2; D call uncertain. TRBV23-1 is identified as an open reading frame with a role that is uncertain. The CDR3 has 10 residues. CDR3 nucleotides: TGCGACACGGTAGTAAATGGCTACACCTTC. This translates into CDTVVNGYTF.

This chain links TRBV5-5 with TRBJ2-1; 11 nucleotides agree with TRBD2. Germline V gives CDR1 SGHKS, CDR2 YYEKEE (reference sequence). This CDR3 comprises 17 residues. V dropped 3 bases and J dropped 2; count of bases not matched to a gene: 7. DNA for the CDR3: TGTGCCAGCAGCTCCCTGCTAGCGGGGGGACCCTACAATGAGCAGTTCTTC. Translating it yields CASSSLLAGGPYNEQFF.

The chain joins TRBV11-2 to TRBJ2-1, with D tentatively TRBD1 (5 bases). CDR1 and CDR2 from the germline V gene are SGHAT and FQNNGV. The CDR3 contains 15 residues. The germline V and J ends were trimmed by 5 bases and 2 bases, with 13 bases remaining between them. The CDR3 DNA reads TGTGCCAGCAGCCCCAGGGTAGGGGCCTACAATGAGCAGTTCTTC. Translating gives CASSPRVGAYNEQFF.

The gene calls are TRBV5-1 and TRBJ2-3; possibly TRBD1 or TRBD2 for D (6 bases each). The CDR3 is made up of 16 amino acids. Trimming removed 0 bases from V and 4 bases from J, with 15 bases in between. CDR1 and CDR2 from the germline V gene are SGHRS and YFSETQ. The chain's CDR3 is CASSLGLRGAADTQYF. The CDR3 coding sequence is TGCGCCAGCAGCTTGGGGTTGAGGGGGGCCGCAGATACGCAGTATTTT.

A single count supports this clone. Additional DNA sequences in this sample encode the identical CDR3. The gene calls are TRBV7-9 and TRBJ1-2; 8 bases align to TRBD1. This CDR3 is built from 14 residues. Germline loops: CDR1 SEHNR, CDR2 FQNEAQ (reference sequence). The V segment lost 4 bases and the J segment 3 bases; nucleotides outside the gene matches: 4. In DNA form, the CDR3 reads TGTGCCAGCAGCTCGACACAGGGGGACTATGGCTACACCTTC. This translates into CASSSTQGDYGYTF.

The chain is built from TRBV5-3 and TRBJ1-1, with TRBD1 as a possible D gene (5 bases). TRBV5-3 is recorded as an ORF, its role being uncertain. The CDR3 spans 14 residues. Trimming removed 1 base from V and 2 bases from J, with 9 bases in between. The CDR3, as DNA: TGTGCCAGAAGCTTGACGGGGGAAAACACTGAAGCTTTCTTT. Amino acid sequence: CARSLTGENTEAFF.

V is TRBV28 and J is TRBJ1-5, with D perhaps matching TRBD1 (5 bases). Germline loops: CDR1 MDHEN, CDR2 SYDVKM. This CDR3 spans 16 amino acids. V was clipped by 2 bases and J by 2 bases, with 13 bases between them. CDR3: CASSLNRGFGNQPQHF. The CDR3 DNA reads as TGTGCCAGCAGTTTAAATAGGGGATTCGGCAATCAGCCCCAGCATTTT.

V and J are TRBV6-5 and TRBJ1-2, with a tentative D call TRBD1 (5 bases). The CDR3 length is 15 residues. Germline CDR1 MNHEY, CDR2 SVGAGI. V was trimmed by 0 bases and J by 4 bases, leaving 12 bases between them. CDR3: CASSYSGYQGYGYTF. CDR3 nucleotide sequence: TGTGCCAGCAGTTACTCGGGGTATCAGGGCTATGGCTACACCTTC.

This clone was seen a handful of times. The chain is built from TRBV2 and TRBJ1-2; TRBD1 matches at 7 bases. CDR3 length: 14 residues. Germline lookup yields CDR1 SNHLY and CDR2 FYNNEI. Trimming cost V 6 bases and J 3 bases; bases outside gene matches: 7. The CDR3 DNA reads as TGTGCCAGCAGGAGGGGGACAGTAGACTATGGCTACACCTTC. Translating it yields CASRRGTVDYGYTF.

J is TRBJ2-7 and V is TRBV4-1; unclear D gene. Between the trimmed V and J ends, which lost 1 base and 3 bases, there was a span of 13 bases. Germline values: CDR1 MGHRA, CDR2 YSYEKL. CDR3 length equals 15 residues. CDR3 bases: TGCGCCAGCAGCCAAGGGCCCACGGGTGGCTACGAGCAGTACTTC. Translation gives CASSQGPTGGYEQYF.

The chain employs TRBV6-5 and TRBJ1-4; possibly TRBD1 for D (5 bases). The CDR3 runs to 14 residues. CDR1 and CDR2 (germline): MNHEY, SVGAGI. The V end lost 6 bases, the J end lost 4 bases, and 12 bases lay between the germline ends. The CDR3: CASRQDNHNEKLFF. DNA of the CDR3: TGTGCCAGCAGACAGGACAACCATAATGAAAAACTGTTTTTT.

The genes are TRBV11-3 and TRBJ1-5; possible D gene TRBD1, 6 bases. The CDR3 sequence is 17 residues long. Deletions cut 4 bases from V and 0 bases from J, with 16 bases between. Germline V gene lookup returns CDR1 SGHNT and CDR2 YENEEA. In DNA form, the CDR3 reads TGTGCCAGCAGCTCAAATACGGACAGCCATAGCAATCAGCCCCAGCATTTT. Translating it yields CASSSNTDSHSNQPQHF.

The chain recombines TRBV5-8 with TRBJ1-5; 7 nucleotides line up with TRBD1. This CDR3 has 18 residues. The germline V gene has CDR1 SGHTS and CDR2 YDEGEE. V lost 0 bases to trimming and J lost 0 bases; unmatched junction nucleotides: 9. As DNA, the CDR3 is TGTGCCAGCAGCTTGGCCAAAATTGGGACAGTTAGCAATCAGCCCCAGCATTTT. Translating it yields CASSLAKIGTVSNQPQHF.